The clone carrying this TCR beta chain occurred a few times. Its antigen is currently unknown. CDR3 length: 14 residues. Losses at the gene ends were 6 bases for V and 0 bases for J; bases not matched to a gene: 4. This entry is derived from a study of T-cell reconstitution after alpha-beta-depleted transplantation in children. Study results and limitations: Reported findings indicate that, about two months after transplant, alpha-beta T cells came from several hundred expanded clones, which were derived from non-depleted graft cells. Fresh T-cell production supplied most of the T-cell counts and diversity seen one year after transplant.

The library targeted TCRbeta and was prepared with unique molecular identifiers. One entry per CDR3 protein results from TCRdb running MiXCR on the PCR reads. Of around 580,000 distinct CDR3 sequences listed, 20% to 30% are singletons. The sequencing used PBMCs, collected before TCRalphabeta/CD19-depleted stem cell transplant. The sequence derives from a boy under three years old with Wiskott-Aldrich syndrome, due to receive a stem cell transplant. The chain uses TRBV12-3 or TRBV12-4 and TRBJ1-2; 7 bases are shared with TRBD1. The CDR3: CASSPRGPNYGYTF. The CDR3 nucleotides read TGTGCCAGCAGCCCGAGGGGGCCTAACTATGGCTACACCTTC.